This T cell receptor (beta chain) was observed in a study of blood T cells in healthy people across ages. Through a sample-barcoded 5' primer and a J-beta primer mix, a second PCR was run for about 6 to 11 cycles. TCRdb called the 5' RACE reads again in MiXCR, with one record for every CDR3 protein. The sample lists over 600,000 distinct CDR3 sequences, about 42% occurring once. V lost 7 bases, J lost 5 bases, and 15 bases lay in between. The CDR3 is made up of 14 amino acids. The germline CDR1 and CDR2 sequences are MGHRA and YSYEKL. Individuals who donated were healthy Caucasians from Russia aged roughly 6 to 100.

The chain carries TRBV4-1 and TRBJ1-5, with D hard to call. This sequence was found in an elderly man in good health. The material sequenced was blood. CDR3: CASTDTLGYQPQHF. The CDR3 DNA sequence: TGCGCCAGCACCGACACCCTAGGCTATCAGCCCCAGCATTTT.